This T cell receptor beta chain was captured in a study of cytomegalovirus exposure and HLA in healthy donors. Across the whole study: Inside one of the first data releases sat around 77 million unique TCRs taken from HLA-typed donors.

The germline CDR1 and CDR2 sequences are SQVTM and ANQGSEA. CDR3 length equals 13 residues. Trimming shortened V by 7 bases and J by 3 bases, and 15 bases separated the two germline ends. The table lists this clone with a few counts. Antigen specificity is unknown. In the PCR, 60 Vbeta and 13 Jbeta primers were used. Using immunoSEQ multiplex PCR, the repertoire was profiled, and TCRdb retains in-frame clones only, with some absent. In the table there are some 150,000 clones, around 80% of which are singletons. The study's findings and limits: A list of around 160 TCR beta chains associated with cytomegalovirus was given.

J is TRBJ1-2 and V is TRBV29-1; D is perhaps TRBD1 (6 bases). The receptor comes from a woman aged 25 to 45 in good health and CMV-seropositive. Source material: PBMCs. This CDR3 reads CSGTEGGDYGYTF. The CDR3 DNA is TGCAGCGGGACAGAGGGAGGGGACTATGGCTACACCTTC.